A selection of T cell receptor beta chains follows, all from one sample in a study of blood T cell repertoires in COVID-19. Clones were read by immunoSEQ multiplex PCR, and TCRdb kept only the in-frame ones, dropping some. Of over 150,000 clones in the sample, around 83% were seen once. The sample comprised peripheral blood. These receptors all come from a woman in her 70s who had recovered from COVID-19. Each CDR3 is given with its conserved first and last residue. The D gene is left open where the match is weak. Only some rows state a clone size, as once, few, many or a class for expanded clones.

j_gene: TRBJ2-7
v_gene: TRBV28
abundance: -
d_gene: TRBD2
CDR3aa: CASSLSGEGSYEQYF
CDR3nt: TGTGCCAGCAGTTTATCGGGGGAGGGGTCCTACGAGCAGTACTTC

j_gene: TRBJ2-1
v_gene: TRBV29-1
abundance: -
d_gene: TRBD1
CDR3aa: CSAEPTGGLQFF
CDR3nt: TGCAGCGCCGAGCCCACAGGGGGCCTGCAGTTCTTC

j_gene: TRBJ1-1
v_gene: TRBV5-1
abundance: -
d_gene: -
CDR3aa: CASSPGGRMNTEAFF
CDR3nt: TGCGCCAGCTCCCCGGGCGGGAGGATGAACACTGAAGCTTTCTTT

j_gene: TRBJ1-2
v_gene: TRBV6-6
abundance: -
d_gene: -
CDR3aa: CASRPQRIPDYGYTF
CDR3nt: TGTGCCAGCCGCCCACAGCGGATCCCTGACTATGGCTACACCTTC

j_gene: TRBJ2-7
v_gene: TRBV12-3/TRBV12-4
abundance: -
d_gene: TRBD1
CDR3aa: CASSTGTGEQYF
CDR3nt: TGTGCCAGCAGTACCGGGACAGGCGAGCAGTACTTC

j_gene: TRBJ1-5
v_gene: TRBV19
abundance: -
d_gene: TRBD1
CDR3aa: CASSADRWDQPQHF
CDR3nt: TGTGCCAGTAGTGCGGACAGGTGGGATCAGCCCCAGCATTTT

j_gene: TRBJ1-2
v_gene: TRBV6-5
abundance: -
d_gene: TRBD1
CDR3aa: CASSPTGAYGYTF
CDR3nt: TGTGCCAGCAGCCCCACAGGGGCCTATGGCTACACCTTC

j_gene: TRBJ2-1
v_gene: TRBV28
abundance: once
d_gene: -
CDR3aa: CASIGGADSYNEQFF
CDR3nt: TGTGCCAGCATCGGCGGGGCCGACTCCTACAATGAGCAGTTCTTC

j_gene: TRBJ1-3
v_gene: TRBV7-9
abundance: -
d_gene: -
CDR3aa: CASSLIQGLPSGNTIYF
CDR3nt: TGTGCCAGCAGCCTTATACAGGGCCTGCCCTCTGGAAACACCATATATTTT

j_gene: TRBJ2-3
v_gene: TRBV5-4
abundance: -
d_gene: TRBD2
CDR3aa: CASHSGTSVTDTQYF
CDR3nt: TGTGCCTCCCACTCCGGGACTAGCGTCACAGATACGCAGTATTTT

j_gene: TRBJ2-5
v_gene: TRBV7-8
abundance: -
d_gene: -
CDR3aa: CASSLGGKGETQYF
CDR3nt: TGTGCCAGCAGCTTAGGGGGCAAGGGGGAGACCCAGTACTTC

j_gene: TRBJ1-3
v_gene: TRBV3-1/TRBV3-2
abundance: -
d_gene: -
CDR3aa: CASSPGWANSGNTIYF
CDR3nt: TGTGCCAGCAGCCCAGGGTGGGCCAACTCTGGAAACACCATATATTTT

j_gene: TRBJ2-1
v_gene: TRBV7-2
abundance: -
d_gene: -
CDR3aa: CALGVGSGSYNEQFF
CDR3nt: TGTGCCCTGGGCGTAGGTTCCGGCTCCTACAATGAGCAGTTCTTC

j_gene: TRBJ2-2
v_gene: TRBV30
abundance: -
d_gene: TRBD2
CDR3aa: CAWNLWWGLAGGPGELFF
CDR3nt: TGTGCCTGGAACCTGTGGTGGGGTCTAGCGGGAGGACCCGGGGAGCTGTTTTTT

j_gene: TRBJ1-1
v_gene: TRBV5-1
abundance: -
d_gene: -
CDR3aa: CASSLLGGYEAFF
CDR3nt: TGCGCCAGCAGCCTTCTCGGAGGATATGAAGCTTTCTTT

j_gene: TRBJ2-1
v_gene: TRBV29-1
abundance: -
d_gene: -
CDR3aa: CSVEDRLVGRGGRLNEQFF
CDR3nt: TGCAGCGTTGAAGATCGGTTGGTGGGTAGGGGGGGGAGGCTCAATGAGCAGTTCTTC

j_gene: TRBJ1-5
v_gene: TRBV10-3
abundance: -
d_gene: -
CDR3aa: CAISEANRPGPQHF
CDR3nt: TGTGCCATCAGTGAGGCTAACAGGCCGGGGCCCCAGCATTTT

j_gene: TRBJ1-1
v_gene: TRBV7-3
abundance: few
d_gene: TRBD1
CDR3aa: CASSRQGNTEAFF
CDR3nt: TGTGCCAGCAGCCGACAGGGGAACACTGAAGCTTTCTTT

j_gene: TRBJ1-2
v_gene: TRBV29-1
abundance: -
d_gene: -
CDR3aa: CSVAGIYGYTF
CDR3nt: TGCAGCGTTGCGGGGATCTATGGCTACACCTTC

j_gene: TRBJ1-3
v_gene: TRBV11-2
abundance: -
d_gene: TRBD1
CDR3aa: CASSHRDRGGNTIYF
CDR3nt: TGTGCCAGCAGTCACCGGGACAGGGGGGGAAACACCATATATTTT